The rows below give T cell receptor beta chains drawn from one sample of a study of cytomegalovirus exposure and HLA in healthy donors. This table comes from immunoSEQ multiplex PCR, and its TCRdb copy is limited to in-frame clones, with some not included. The sample holds about 110,000 clones, around four fifths seen once. Sequencing was done on a sample of PBMCs. The receptors come from a man aged 30-40 years in good health and CMV-seropositive. The CDR3 runs from the conserved cysteine through the conserved F or W. The D gene is left open where the match is weak. Clone sizes are given selectively: once, few, many, or a class where the clone is expanded.

j_gene | d_gene | v_gene | abundance | CDR3nt | CDR3aa
TRBJ2-1 | NA | TRBV20-1 | NA | TGCAGTGCTCCCCATCAGGATGAGCAGTTCTTC | CSAPHQDEQFF
TRBJ2-3 | NA | TRBV11-3 | once | TGTGCCAGCAGCTTAGGACTCCGGCCTAGCGCTGGAGATACGCAGTATTTT | CASSLGLRPSAGDTQYF
TRBJ2-3 | TRBD2 | TRBV27 | NA | TGTGCCAGCAGTCTGGGAAGCGGGGTTAGCACAGATACGCAGTATTTT | CASSLGSGVSTDTQYF
TRBJ2-7 | NA | TRBV7-9 | NA | TGTGCCAGCAGCTTAGCCAGCTCCTACGAGCAGTACTTC | CASSLASSYEQYF
TRBJ1-2 | NA | TRBV5-1 | NA | TGCGCCAGCAGCCCGGAACAGGGACCCCCCTCCTATGGCTACACCTTC | CASSPEQGPPSYGYTF
TRBJ2-7 | TRBD2 | TRBV27 | NA | TGTGCCAGCAGTCTAGGGTCTAGCGGGGGGGCGGGGTACGAGCAGTACTTC | CASSLGSSGGAGYEQYF
TRBJ2-5 | NA | TRBV29-1 | once | TGCAGCGTTGGGTATCAGGGTGGAGAGACCCAGTACTTC | CSVGYQGGETQYF
TRBJ2-7 | TRBD1 | TRBV6-5 | NA | TGTGCCAGCAGGTCCGGGACAGTCTACGAGCAGTACTTC | CASRSGTVYEQYF
TRBJ2-5 | NA | TRBV2 | NA | TGTGCCAGCTCGCAGGGGAATCATGGGACCCAGTACTTC | CASSQGNHGTQYF
TRBJ2-7 | NA | TRBV6-1 | few | TGTGCCAGCAGTGTGCAGGGGATCTACGAGCAGTACTTC | CASSVQGIYEQYF
TRBJ1-1 | NA | TRBV6-1 | NA | TGTGCCAGCAGTGAAGCCCCGGCGGGGCTGAACACTGAAGCTTTCTTT | CASSEAPAGLNTEAFF
TRBJ1-5 | TRBD1 | TRBV5-6 | NA | TGTGCCAGCAGTTCTCGCAATGACAGGGGGCTTAGCAATCAGCCCCAGCATTTT | CASSSRNDRGLSNQPQHF
TRBJ2-1 | TRBD2 | TRBV6-6 | NA | TGTGCCAGCAGTTCACTAGCGGGGGACCAAAATGAGCAGTTCTTC | CASSSLAGDQNEQFF
TRBJ2-3 | NA | TRBV7-9 | NA | TGTGCCAGCAGCTCCCGTGGGACATCAAGCACAGATACGCAGTATTTT | CASSSRGTSSTDTQYF